A single sample is the source of the 21 T cell receptor beta chains below, sequenced in a study of T cell responses to AZD1222 COVID-19 vaccine. The assay was immunoSEQ multiplex PCR, and TCRdb's table has in-frame clones only and misses some. The sample records roughly 120,000 clones, almost 90% being singletons. The specimen was peripheral blood, collected on day 0 of AZD1222 vaccination. These TCRs come from an adult in good health.

This chain connects TRBV12-3 or TRBV12-4 to TRBJ1-2, with D hard to call. The germline V and J ends were trimmed by 4 bases and 4 bases, with 7 bases remaining between them. CDR3 length: 12 residues. The CDR3, as DNA: TGTGCCAGCAGTTCCCGATTCTATGGCTACACCTTC. Its protein product is CASSSRFYGYTF.

The V call is TRBV7-6, the J call TRBJ1-1, with D uncertain. Trimming removed 2 bases from V and 1 base from J, with 14 bases in between. Germline CDR1 SGHVS, CDR2 FNYEAQ. The CDR3 is made up of 16 amino acids. In DNA, the CDR3 is TGTGCCAGCAGCTTAAATGTACGGATGGCGAACACTGAAGCTTTCTTT. As protein: CASSLNVRMANTEAFF.

The J gene is TRBJ2-7, the V gene TRBV30; D gene ambiguous. The CDR3 loop spans 12 amino acids. CDR1 GTSNPN and CDR2 SVGIG come from the germline V gene (reference sequence). V lost 0 bases to trimming and J lost 4 bases, with 7 bases between them. The CDR3 DNA reads TGTGCCTGGAGTGTAATAGTTTACGAGCAGTACTTC. Its protein product is CAWSVIVYEQYF.

The V call is TRBV5-8, the J call TRBJ2-1; no definite D call. Germline CDR1 reads SGHTS; CDR2 reads YDEGEE. V shed 4 bases and J shed 0 bases, with 8 bases lying between them. The CDR3 covers 14 residues. The CDR3 spells CASSRTSSYNEQFF. DNA for the CDR3: TGTGCCAGCAGCCGCACGAGCTCCTACAATGAGCAGTTCTTC.

The chain recombines TRBV5-1 with TRBJ2-3; D is uncertain. The CDR3 has 14 residues. CDR1 is SGHRS and CDR2 is YFSETQ in the germline V gene. The V and J ends lost 1 base and 6 bases respectively, with 12 bases between them. In DNA, the CDR3 is TGCGCCAGCAGCTTGAGTCAGCTTTTGGATACGCAGTATTTT. It is translated as CASSLSQLLDTQYF. The full variable domain, in which reference TRBV5-1 and TRBJ2-3 provide the parts outside the CDR3, is KAGVTQTPRYLIKTRGQQVTLSCSPISGHRSVSWYQQTPGQGLQFLFEYFSETQRNKGNFPGRFSGRQFSNSRSEMNVSTLELGDSALYLCASSLSQLLDTQYFGPGTRLTVL.

J is TRBJ1-5 and V is TRBV6-2 or TRBV6-3; D uncertain. CDR1 is MNHEY and CDR2 is SVGEGT in the germline V gene. This CDR3 region has 12 residues. V was cut by 4 bases and J by 7 bases, with 8 bases left in between. The CDR3 nucleotides are TGTGCCAGCAGTTTAGGACGCCAGCCCCAGCATTTT. The encoded protein is CASSLGRQPQHF.

V usage is TRBV7-8 and J usage is TRBJ1-5; D is undetermined. Germline CDR1 and CDR2: SGHVS and FQNEAQ. CDR3 size: 16 residues. The germline V and J ends were trimmed by 2 bases and 0 bases, with 11 bases remaining between them. As DNA, the CDR3 is TGTGCCAGCAGCTTAAGGCCAACTTATAGCAATCAGCCCCAGCATTTT. Translating it yields CASSLRPTYSNQPQHF.

V is TRBV6-5 and J is TRBJ1-5; no firm D call. Per the germline V gene, CDR1 is MNHEY and CDR2 is SVGAGI. This CDR3 spans 15 amino acids. V was clipped by 0 bases and J by 2 bases, with 8 bases between them. Written as DNA, the CDR3 is TGTGCCAGCAGTTACTCAGGTAATGGCAATCAGCCCCAGCATTTT. It encodes CASSYSGNGNQPQHF.

The chain uses TRBV28 and TRBJ1-2, with no clear D. The CDR3 has 12 residues. V lost 3 bases and J lost 8, with 10 bases in between. CDR1 is MDHEN, CDR2 SYDVKM, per germline. The CDR3 loop reads CASSFSEIGYTF. DNA of the CDR3: TGTGCCAGCAGTTTCTCGGAGATCGGCTACACCTTC.

In nucleotides, the CDR3 is TGTGCCACCAGCAGAGATTTGACGATCCAGGAAAAACTGTTTTTT. This encodes CATSRDLTIQEKLFF. The gene calls are TRBV15 and TRBJ1-4; no firm D call. The V and J ends lost 0 bases and 8 bases respectively, with 13 bases between them. The CDR3 extends over 15 amino acids. CDR1 LNHNV and CDR2 YYDKDF come from the germline V gene (reference sequence).

The genes are TRBV6-2 or TRBV6-3 and TRBJ2-3, with D perhaps assigned TRBD1 or TRBD2 (5 bases each). Per germline, CDR1 MNHEY and CDR2 SVGEGT. Trimming cost V 4 bases and J 4 bases, with 12 bases left between them. This CDR3 is 14 amino acids long. The CDR3 is CASSWDLGSDTQYF. CDR3 bases: TGTGCCAGCAGTTGGGACCTAGGATCAGATACGCAGTATTTT.

The V and J genes are TRBV7-2 and TRBJ1-5; D unresolved. Germline CDR1 and CDR2: SGHTA and FQGNSA. The CDR3 runs to 13 residues. Between the trimmed V and J ends, which lost 4 bases and 4 bases, there was a span of 8 bases. The CDR3 protein is CASSSNDNQPQHF. CDR3 bases: TGTGCCAGCAGCTCGAATGATAATCAGCCCCAGCATTTT.

The chain has TRBV19 and TRBJ2-5; 11 bases agree with TRBD2. The germline CDR1 and CDR2 sequences are LNHDA and SQIVND (reference sequence). Trimming at V came to 3 bases and at J to 2 bases, leaving 5 bases not matched to a gene. This CDR3 is 16 amino acids long. CDR3 amino acids: CASSMALAGGQETQYF. The CDR3 DNA reads TGTGCCAGTAGTATGGCCCTAGCGGGAGGACAAGAGACCCAGTACTTC.

The chain joins TRBV29-1 to TRBJ2-7; a possible D gene is TRBD1 (5 bases). The CDR3 is 14 amino acids. V dropped 2 bases and J dropped 7 bases, with 18 bases sitting between them. Germline CDR1 is SQVTM and CDR2 is ANQGSEA. CDR3 coding DNA: TGCAGCGTTGAACCCACAGGACGTGGAATGGAGCAGTACTTC. This sequence encodes CSVEPTGRGMEQYF.

This clone appeared a single time. The chain carries TRBV5-8 and TRBJ2-3, with 7 positions matching TRBD1. The V gene's germline CDR1 is SGHTS and CDR2 YDEGEE. The CDR3 has 15 residues. Trimming took 2 bases from V and 4 from J; bases not matched to a gene: 7. CDR3 nucleotides: TGTGCCAGCAGCTTTACCAAAACAGGGGCAGATACGCAGTATTTT. Translation gives CASSFTKTGADTQYF.

This chain joins TRBV18 and TRBJ1-1; 7 bases line up with TRBD1. Germline lookup yields CDR1 KGHSH and CDR2 LQKENI. The CDR3 loop spans 15 amino acids. Unmatched junction bases numbered 15, after V lost 8 bases and J lost 6 bases. The CDR3 reads CASTRDRAGLPEAFF. The CDR3 region has the DNA TGTGCCAGCACGCGAGACAGGGCCGGACTCCCTGAAGCTTTCTTT.

The J gene is TRBJ1-2, the V gene TRBV11-2, with D unresolved. The germline CDR1 and CDR2 sequences are SGHAT and FQNNGV. The germline V and J ends were trimmed by 0 bases and 3 bases, with 14 bases remaining between them. This CDR3 contains 16 residues. The chain's CDR3 is CASSLDYSLRDYGYTF. For the CDR3, the DNA is TGTGCCAGCAGCTTAGATTACAGCCTACGTGACTATGGCTACACCTTC.

About this clone itself: Within the sample, other DNA sequences also encode this same CDR3. The rearrangement uses TRBV9 and TRBJ1-3; D unresolved. CDR3 length: 14 residues. Germline-derived CDR1 and CDR2 are SGDLS and YYNGEE. V shed 0 bases and J shed 4 bases, with 8 bases lying between them. In DNA, the CDR3 is TGTGCCAGCAGCGTAGCGGGTTCGGGAAACACCATATATTTT. Translation: CASSVAGSGNTIYF.

The rearrangement joins TRBV6-6 to TRBJ1-2; the D gene is possibly TRBD1 (6 bases). The CDR3 covers 14 residues. Germline loops: CDR1 MNHNY, CDR2 SVGAGI (reference sequence). Deletions cut 0 bases from V and 8 bases from J, with 13 bases between. This CDR3 reads CASSYSTNREGYTF. The CDR3 nucleotides are TGTGCCAGCAGTTACTCGACGAACAGGGAGGGCTACACCTTC.

V and J are TRBV4-3 and TRBJ2-7; 8 nucleotides agree with TRBD2. Germline-derived CDR1 and CDR2 are LGHNA and YSLEER. Germline trimming cut 4 bases from V and 3 bases from J; bases unmatched to any gene: 11. CDR3 length equals 16 residues. The CDR3 protein is CASSRTSSSVVYEQYF. DNA of the CDR3: TGCGCCAGCAGCCGGACTAGCTCTTCTGTAGTCTACGAGCAGTACTTC.

This chain links TRBV29-1 with TRBJ1-2; D possibly corresponds to TRBD1 (5 bases). CDR1 and CDR2 (germline): SQVTM, ANQGSEA. V was clipped by 2 bases and J by 4 bases, with 8 bases between them. The CDR3 spans 12 residues. CDR3 in DNA: TGCAGCGTTGAACAGGGTAGCTATGGCTACACCTTC. Protein sequence: CSVEQGSYGYTF.